The clone carrying this T cell receptor beta chain was counted at least ten times. The CDR3 is 15 amino acids. The V end lost 2 bases, the J end lost 1 base, and 9 bases lay between the germline ends. Germline V lookup: CDR1 SGHVS, CDR2 FQNEAQ. Library construction for TCR beta used iRepertoire HTBI primers and Arm-PCR of CDR3 regions. TCRdb independently ran MiXCR on the multiplex PCR reads; one entry per CDR3 protein. The sample holds a few hundred thousand distinct CDR3 sequences, around 13% seen once. The data belong to a study of regulatory T cells in long-lasting Graves disease. On the study more broadly: Duration of antithyroid drug therapy among newly diagnosed Graves' patients was under 3 months.

Time point noted: newly diagnosed GD, antithyroid drugs for less than 3 months. Preparation of the TCR library used RNA extracted from PBMCs. It was by American Thyroid Association guidelines that Graves' disease was diagnosed. Separately, the same data were catalogued under a study of T cells in Graves' hyperthyroidism and ophthalmopathy. From that paper: Before onset, by a median of 6.5 months, the model predicted ophthalmopathy.

The clonotype was recovered from a woman aged 45-60 years with Graves disease. The chain is built from TRBV7-8 and TRBJ2-1; D not certain. Sample: peripheral blood mononuclear cells (PBMCs), taken at new diagnosis, from a patient treated with antithyroid drugs. Here the CDR3 reads CASSLWAASYNEQFF. For the CDR3, the DNA is TGTGCCAGCAGCTTATGGGCGGCTTCCTACAATGAGCAGTTCTTC. The complete variable domain, with remaining parts taken from reference TRBV7-8 and TRBJ2-1, reads GAGVSQSPRYKVAKRGQDVALRCDPISGHVSLFWYQQALGQGPEFLTYFQNEAQLDKSGLPSDRFFAERPEGSVSTLKIQRTQQEDSAVYLCASSLWAASYNEQFFGPGTRLTVL.